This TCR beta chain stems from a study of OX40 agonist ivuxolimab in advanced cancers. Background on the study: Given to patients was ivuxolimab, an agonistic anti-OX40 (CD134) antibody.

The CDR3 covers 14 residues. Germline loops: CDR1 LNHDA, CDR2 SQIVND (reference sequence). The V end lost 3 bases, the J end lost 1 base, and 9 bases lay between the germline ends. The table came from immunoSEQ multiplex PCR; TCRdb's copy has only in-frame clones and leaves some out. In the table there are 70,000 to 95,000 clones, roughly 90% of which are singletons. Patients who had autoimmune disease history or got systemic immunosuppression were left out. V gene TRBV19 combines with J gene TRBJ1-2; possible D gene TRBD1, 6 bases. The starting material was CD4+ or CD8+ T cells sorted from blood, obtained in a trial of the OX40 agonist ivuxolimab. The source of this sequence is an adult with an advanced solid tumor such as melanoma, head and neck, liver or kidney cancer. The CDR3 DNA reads TGTGCCAGTAGTATCGGACAGTTTAACTATGGCTACACCTTC. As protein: CASSIGQFNYGYTF.